This T cell receptor beta chain was identified during a study of shared clonotypes between healthy human individuals. As regards this clone: The target antigen is unknown.

The table came from immunoSEQ multiplex PCR; TCRdb's copy has only in-frame clones and leaves some out. The sample lists roughly 1 million clones, around 76% seen once, with less than 1.5% in the top ten. The V and J ends lost 8 bases and 1 base respectively, with 6 bases between them. Germline-derived CDR1 and CDR2 are MDHEN and SYDVKM. The CDR3 contains 12 residues. General study findings and limits: The genetic and exposure-history diversity represented was limited by few donors.

Into CD45RA+ naive and CD45RA-negative memory subsets, the CD4+ cells were split. This rearrangement joins TRBV28 to TRBJ1-5, with unresolved D. The specimen sequenced was memory CD4+ T cells sorted from blood. Sample subset: CD45RA-negative fraction. The receptor's source is a man aged 18 to 29 in good health. CDR3 protein: CASRKSNQPQHF. CDR3 DNA sequence: TGTGCCAGCCGAAAGAGCAATCAGCCCCAGCATTTT.